The source of this T cell receptor beta chain is a study of identical twins. The CDR3 is 18 amino acids. V lost 0 bases to trimming and J lost 0 bases; unmatched junction nucleotides: 9. CDR1 and CDR2 (germline): MDHEN, SYDVKM. With regard to this clonotype: Its antigen is unknown.

Study conclusions and caveats: Out-of-frame alpha sequences shared by twins were enriched for low generation probability. The same donors were not followed; conclusions instead depended on cross-sectional statistical analysis. Reduced insertions were recorded for abundant cord blood beta clonotypes, with no such pattern in memory repertoires. Beta out-of-frame sequences displayed a weaker excess of sharing between twins.

Via MiXCR, TCRdb re-called the 5' RACE reads, giving one row per CDR3 protein. Of around 340,000 distinct CDR3 sequences listed, roughly 12% were seen once; the top ten hold about 7%. These same data were also listed under a study on yellow fever vaccine responses in identical twins.

This sequence originates from a woman between 18 and 29 years old in good health. The sample was CD8+ T cells sorted from blood. This sequence joins TRBV28 and TRBJ2-5, with 8 nucleotides matching TRBD2. The CDR3 loop reads CASSLWGLGGRDQETQYF. CDR3 DNA: TGTGCCAGCAGTTTATGGGGACTAGGAGGAAGGGACCAAGAGACCCAGTACTTC.